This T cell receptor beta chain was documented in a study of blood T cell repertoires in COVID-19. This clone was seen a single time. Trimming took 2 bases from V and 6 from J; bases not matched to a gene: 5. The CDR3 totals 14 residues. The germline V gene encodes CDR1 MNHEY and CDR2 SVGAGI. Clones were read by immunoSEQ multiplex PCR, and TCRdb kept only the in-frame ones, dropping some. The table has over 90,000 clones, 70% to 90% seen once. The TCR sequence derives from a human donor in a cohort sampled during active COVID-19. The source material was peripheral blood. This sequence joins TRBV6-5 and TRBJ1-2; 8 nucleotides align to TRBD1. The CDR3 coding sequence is TGTGCCAGCAGTTACGCAAGACAGGGGCATGGCTACACCTTC. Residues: CASSYARQGHGYTF.